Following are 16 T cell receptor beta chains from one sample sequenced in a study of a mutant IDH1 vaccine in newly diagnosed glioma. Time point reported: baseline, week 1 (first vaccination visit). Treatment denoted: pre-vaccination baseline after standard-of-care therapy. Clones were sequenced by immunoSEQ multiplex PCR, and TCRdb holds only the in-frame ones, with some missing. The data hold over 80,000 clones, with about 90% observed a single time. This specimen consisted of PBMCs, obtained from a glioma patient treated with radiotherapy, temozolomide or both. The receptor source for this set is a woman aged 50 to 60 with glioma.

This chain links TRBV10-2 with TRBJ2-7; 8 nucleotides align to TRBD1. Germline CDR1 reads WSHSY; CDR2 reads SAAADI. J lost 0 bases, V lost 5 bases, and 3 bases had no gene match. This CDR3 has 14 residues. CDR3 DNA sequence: TGCGCCAGCAGTAGGACAGGGTCCTCCTACGAGCAGTACTTC. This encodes CASSRTGSSYEQYF.

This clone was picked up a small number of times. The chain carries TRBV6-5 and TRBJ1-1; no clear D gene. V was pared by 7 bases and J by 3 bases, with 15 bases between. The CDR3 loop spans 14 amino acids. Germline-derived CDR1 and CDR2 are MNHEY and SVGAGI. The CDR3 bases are TGTGCCAGCACTCGGGAGGGAGGAGACACTGAAGCTTTCTTT. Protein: CASTREGGDTEAFF.

The CDR3: CASSLSGHFYEQYF. DNA of the CDR3: TGTGCCAGCAGTTTATCTGGGCACTTCTACGAGCAGTACTTC. This chain links TRBV27 with TRBJ2-7, with no clear D. This CDR3 has 14 amino acids. Per the germline V gene, CDR1 is MNHEY and CDR2 is SMNVEV (reference sequence). V dropped 0 bases and J dropped 3 bases, with 9 bases sitting between them.

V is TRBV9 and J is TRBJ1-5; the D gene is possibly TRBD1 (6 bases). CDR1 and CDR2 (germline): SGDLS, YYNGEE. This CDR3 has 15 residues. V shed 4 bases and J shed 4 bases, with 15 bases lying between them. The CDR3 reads CASSPQTGPNQPQHF. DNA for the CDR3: TGTGCCAGCAGCCCCCAGACAGGTCCTAATCAGCCCCAGCATTTT.

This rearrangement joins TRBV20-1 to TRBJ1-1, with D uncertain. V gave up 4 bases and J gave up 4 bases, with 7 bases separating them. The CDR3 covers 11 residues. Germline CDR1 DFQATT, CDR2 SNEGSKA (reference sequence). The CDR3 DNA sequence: TGCAGTGCTACCAGGACCACTGAAGCTTTCTTT. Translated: CSATRTTEAFF.

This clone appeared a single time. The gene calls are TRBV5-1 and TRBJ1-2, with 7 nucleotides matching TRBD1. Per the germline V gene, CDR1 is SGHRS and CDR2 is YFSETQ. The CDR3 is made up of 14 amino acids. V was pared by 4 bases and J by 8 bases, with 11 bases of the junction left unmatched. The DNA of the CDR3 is TGCGCCAGCAGCCCCGGTCGGCAGGGGGGCGGCTACACCTTC. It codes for CASSPGRQGGGYTF.

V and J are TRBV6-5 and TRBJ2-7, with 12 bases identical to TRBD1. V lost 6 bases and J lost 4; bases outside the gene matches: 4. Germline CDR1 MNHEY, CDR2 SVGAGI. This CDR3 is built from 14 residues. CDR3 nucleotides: TGTGCCAGCAGGCGGGACAGGGGGCCGTACGAGCAGTACTTC. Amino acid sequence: CASRRDRGPYEQYF.

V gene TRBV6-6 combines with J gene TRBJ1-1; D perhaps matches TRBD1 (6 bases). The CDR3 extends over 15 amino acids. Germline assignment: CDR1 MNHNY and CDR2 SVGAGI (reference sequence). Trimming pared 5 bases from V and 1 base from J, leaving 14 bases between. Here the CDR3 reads CASSRIPRGNTEAFF. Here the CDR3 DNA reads TGTGCCAGCAGTCGCATTCCCAGGGGGAACACTGAAGCTTTCTTT.

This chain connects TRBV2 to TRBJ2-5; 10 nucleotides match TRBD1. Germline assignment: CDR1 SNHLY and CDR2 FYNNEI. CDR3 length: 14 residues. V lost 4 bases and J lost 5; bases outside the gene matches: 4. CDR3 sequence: CASSAGTGVETQYF. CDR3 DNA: TGTGCCAGCAGTGCCGGGACAGGGGTTGAGACCCAGTACTTC.

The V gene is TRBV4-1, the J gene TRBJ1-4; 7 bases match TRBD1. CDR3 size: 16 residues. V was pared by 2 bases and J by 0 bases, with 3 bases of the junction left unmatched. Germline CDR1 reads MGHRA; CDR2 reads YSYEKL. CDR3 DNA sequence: TGCGCCAGCAGCCAACTGGGGACAGCAACTAATGAAAAACTGTTTTTT. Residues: CASSQLGTATNEKLFF.

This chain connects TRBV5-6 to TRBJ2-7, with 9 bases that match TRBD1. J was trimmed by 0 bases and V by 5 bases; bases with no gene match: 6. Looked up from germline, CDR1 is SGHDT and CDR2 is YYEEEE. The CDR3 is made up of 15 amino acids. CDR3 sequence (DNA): TGTGCCAGCAGTCTATGGGACAGGGACTCCTACGAGCAGTACTTC. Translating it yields CASSLWDRDSYEQYF.

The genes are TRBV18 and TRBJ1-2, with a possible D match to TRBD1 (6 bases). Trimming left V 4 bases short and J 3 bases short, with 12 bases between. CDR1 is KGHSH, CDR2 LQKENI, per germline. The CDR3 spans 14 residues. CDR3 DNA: TGTGCCAGCTCACAGACAGGAATTGACTATGGCTACACCTTC. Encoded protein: CASSQTGIDYGYTF. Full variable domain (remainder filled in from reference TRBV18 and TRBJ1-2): NAGVMQNPRHLVRRRGQEARLRCSPMKGHSHVYWYRQLPEEGLKFMVYLQKENIIDESGMPKERFSAEFPKEGPSILRIQQVVRGDSAAYFCASSQTGIDYGYTFGSGTRLTVV.

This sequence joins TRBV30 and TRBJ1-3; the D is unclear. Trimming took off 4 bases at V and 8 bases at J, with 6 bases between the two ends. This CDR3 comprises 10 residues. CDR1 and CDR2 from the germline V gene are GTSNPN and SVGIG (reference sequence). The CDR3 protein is CAWMGDTIYF. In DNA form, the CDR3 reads TGTGCCTGGATGGGAGACACCATATATTTT.

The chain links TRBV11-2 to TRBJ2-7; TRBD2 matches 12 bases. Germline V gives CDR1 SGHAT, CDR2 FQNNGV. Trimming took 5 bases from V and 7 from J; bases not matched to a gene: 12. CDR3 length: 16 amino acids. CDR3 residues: CASSPWTSGDLGEQYF. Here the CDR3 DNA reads TGTGCCAGCAGCCCATGGACTAGCGGGGACCTGGGTGAGCAGTACTTC.

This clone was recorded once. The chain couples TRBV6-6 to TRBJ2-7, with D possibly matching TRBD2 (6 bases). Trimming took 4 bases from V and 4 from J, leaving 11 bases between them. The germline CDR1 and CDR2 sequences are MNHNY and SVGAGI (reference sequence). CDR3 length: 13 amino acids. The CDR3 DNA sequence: TGTGCCAGCAGTTCCCCCGGAGGGTACGAGCAGTACTTC. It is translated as CASSSPGGYEQYF.

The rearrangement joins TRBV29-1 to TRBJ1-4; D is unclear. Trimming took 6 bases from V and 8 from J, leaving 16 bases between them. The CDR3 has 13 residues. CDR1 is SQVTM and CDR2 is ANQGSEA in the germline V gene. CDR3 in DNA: TGCAGCGTCGCGTGGGCCCTCGGAGAAAAACTGTTTTTT. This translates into CSVAWALGEKLFF.